The entry below gives a single T cell receptor beta chain sequence along with its context. The data were obtained in a study of PD-L1 blockade in urothelial cancer. CDR1 and CDR2 from the germline V gene are MNHEY and SMNVEV (reference sequence). Trimming cost V 8 bases and J 6 bases; bases outside gene matches: 7. The CDR3 has 14 amino acids. Sequencing was performed with immunoSEQ multiplex PCR; in TCRdb, only in-frame clones are kept and a portion is missing. The repertoire has more than 60,000 clones, around nine tenths of them found once; the top ten carry approximately 10%. Noted time point: peripheral blood 6 weeks after treatment start.

The sequences come from PBMCs, collected around atezolizumab (anti-PD-L1) treatment. This receptor was identified in a man aged 55 to 70 with urothelial cancer. The chain uses TRBV27 and TRBJ2-3, with 11 nucleotides matching TRBD2. CDR3 in amino acids: CASQTSGSHDTQYF. CDR3 sequence (DNA): TGTGCCAGCCAAACTAGCGGGAGTCATGATACGCAGTATTTT.